Shown below are 7 T cell receptor beta chains from a single sample sequenced in a study of blood T cell repertoires in COVID-19. Some clones are missing from TCRdb's copy, which holds only in-frame ones; the method was immunoSEQ multiplex PCR. The table records 75,000 to 95,000 clones, about nine tenths of them present only once. The sample consisted of peripheral blood. The receptors stem from a human donor in a cohort sampled during active COVID-19.

The chain has TRBV20-1 and TRBJ2-5, with D perhaps TRBD2 (5 bases). The CDR3 loop spans 11 amino acids. V shed 4 bases and J shed 5 bases, with 8 bases lying between them. From germline, CDR1 is DFQATT and CDR2 SNEGSKA (reference sequence). The CDR3 coding sequence is TGCAGTGCTACCCGGGGTGAGACCCAGTACTTC. Amino acid sequence: CSATRGETQYF.

The chain uses TRBV14 and TRBJ1-6; TRBD1 might be the D (5 bases). This CDR3 contains 16 residues. CDR1 is SGHDN, CDR2 FVKESK, per germline. The V end was cut by 0 bases, the J end by 6 bases, with 12 bases between. Here the CDR3 DNA reads TGTGCCAGCAGCCAAGACTCACAGGAACCTAATTCACCCCTCCACTTT. Residues: CASSQDSQEPNSPLHF.

The V and J genes are TRBV30 and TRBJ2-1; 13 nucleotides match TRBD2. CDR1 and CDR2 from the germline V gene are GTSNPN and SVGIG (reference sequence). The CDR3 covers 15 residues. J lost 6 bases, V lost 4 bases, and 6 bases had no gene match. The CDR3 is CAWNGLAGVGNEQFF. Written as DNA, the CDR3 is TGTGCCTGGAATGGACTAGCGGGAGTTGGCAATGAGCAGTTCTTC. The entire variable domain, with the rest obtained from reference TRBV30 and TRBJ2-1, is as follows: SQTIHQWPATLVQPVGSPLSLECTVEGTSNPNLYWYRQAAGRGLQLLFYSVGIGQISSEVPQNLSASRPQDRQFILSSKKLLLSDSGFYLCAWNGLAGVGNEQFFGPGTRLTVL.

This chain links TRBV11-2 with TRBJ2-4; D ambiguous. Germline values: CDR1 SGHAT, CDR2 FQNNGV. The ends were cut back, 1 base at V and 14 bases at J, with 9 bases in the middle. The CDR3 extends over 11 amino acids. This chain's CDR3 is CASSLGGVEYF. The CDR3, as DNA: TGTGCCAGCAGCTTAGGAGGAGTGGAGTACTTC. Full variable domain (outside the CDR3, taken from reference TRBV11-2 and TRBJ2-4): EAGVAQSPRYKIIEKRQSVAFWCNPISGHATLYWYQQILGQGPKLLIQFQNNGVVDDSQLPKDRFSAERLKGVDSTLKIQPAKLEDSAVYLCASSLGGVEYFGAGTRLSVL.

The chain has TRBV28 and TRBJ2-7; 11 nucleotides align to TRBD1. J was trimmed by 4 bases and V by 8 bases; bases with no gene match: 10. This CDR3 has 15 amino acids. CDR1 is MDHEN and CDR2 is SYDVKM in the germline V gene. The CDR3 nucleotides are TGTGCCAGCGTGGAAAGCGGGACAGGGGGTTACGAGCAGTACTTC. The encoded protein is CASVESGTGGYEQYF.

The rearrangement uses TRBV28 and TRBJ1-2; D perhaps matches TRBD1 (5 bases). V was cut by 3 bases and J by 3 bases, with 8 bases left in between. Germline V gives CDR1 MDHEN, CDR2 SYDVKM. There are 13 residues in the CDR3. This chain's CDR3 is CASSLRRDYGYTF. The CDR3 DNA follows: TGTGCCAGCAGTTTGCGCAGGGACTATGGCTACACCTTC.

This chain links TRBV6-5 with TRBJ1-1, with a tentative D call TRBD1 (5 bases). The CDR3 covers 14 residues. CDR1 MNHEY and CDR2 SVGAGI come from the germline V gene. V shed 9 bases and J shed 0 bases, with 14 bases lying between them. CDR3 DNA sequence: TGTGCCAGTCGGGGGTCTCATTTGAACACTGAAGCTTTCTTT. Protein sequence: CASRGSHLNTEAFF.